This paragraph reports one T cell receptor (beta chain). The data originate from a study of somatic mutations in cytotoxic T cells in rheumatoid arthritis. This CDR3 region has 13 residues. Germline V gene data show CDR1 as SGHVS and CDR2 as FQNEAQ. Trimming removed 0 bases at V and 12 bases at J, with 14 bases between. Only in-frame clones appear in the TCRdb table, and some are missing; sequencing was by immunoSEQ multiplex PCR. This sample yields about 30,000 clones, of which about 81% are seen a single time; 8.4% belongs to the top ten. This receptor was identified in an adult with rheumatoid arthritis. The chain carries TRBV7-8 and TRBJ1-2; no firm D call. The sequenced sample consisted of CD8+ T cells sorted from blood. This chain's CDR3 is CASSLAPRVLDTF. The CDR3, as DNA: TGTGCCAGCAGCTTAGCGCCCCGAGTATTAGACACCTTC. Full variable domain (missing parts from reference TRBV7-8 and TRBJ1-2): GAGVSQSPRYKVAKRGQDVALRCDPISGHVSLFWYQQALGQGPEFLTYFQNEAQLDKSGLPSDRFFAERPEGSVSTLKIQRTQQEDSAVYLCASSLAPRVLDTFGSGTRLTVV.